The rows below give T cell receptor beta chains drawn from one sample of a study of shared clonotypes between healthy human individuals. Measured with immunoSEQ multiplex PCR; TCRdb has only the in-frame clones, and not every one. In the table there are 1 million to 1.3 million clones, 75% to 80% of which are singletons. Material for sequencing was memory CD4+ T cells from PBMCs. These TCRs come from a man younger than 35 in good health. Some clones in this sample may be carry-over from other donors' samples. Each CDR3 is given with its conserved first and last residue. The D gene is left open where the match is weak. For some rows the clone size is stated as once, few or many, or as a class when expanded; others skip it.

>TRBJ1-2|-|-|TRBV28
CASSFPGALSYGYTF
TGTGCCAGCAGTTTTCCAGGGGCGTTGAGCTATGGCTACACCTTC
>TRBJ1-5|-|-|TRBV18
CASSRGTYNQPQHF
TGTGCCAGCTCACGCGGGACGTACAATCAGCCCCAGCATTTT
>TRBJ1-4|-|-|TRBV28
CASSWAGGYEKLFF
TGTGCCAGCAGTTGGGCAGGCGGTTATGAAAAACTGTTTTTT
>TRBJ2-2|-|-|TRBV5-1
CASSSTSSKRAGELFF
TGCGCCAGCAGCTCCACATCTAGCAAGCGGGCCGGGGAGCTGTTTTTT
>TRBJ2-7|-|TRBD1|TRBV18
CASSPTGESSYEQYF
TGTGCCAGCTCACCCACAGGGGAAAGCTCCTACGAGCAGTACTTC
>TRBJ1-5|-|TRBD1|TRBV5-6
CASSRTGEVGQPQHF
TGTGCCAGCAGCAGGACAGGGGAAGTCGGTCAGCCCCAGCATTTT
>TRBJ2-2|once|-|TRBV28
CASSPPGASDTGELFF
TGTGCCAGCAGTCCCCCAGGGGCCTCGGACACCGGGGAGCTGTTTTTT
>TRBJ2-5|-|TRBD1|TRBV7-2
CASSLETGGVETQYF
TGTGCCAGCAGCTTAGAAACAGGGGGAGTAGAGACCCAGTACTTC
>TRBJ1-1|-|-|TRBV29-1
CSVVGAIAFF
TGCAGCGTTGTGGGGGCCATAGCTTTCTTT
>TRBJ2-7|-|-|TRBV28
CASSSKGQYF
TGTGCCAGCAGTTCAAAAGGGCAGTACTTC
>TRBJ1-4|-|TRBD1|TRBV6-5
CASSYSAGGREKLFF
TGTGCCAGCAGTTACTCCGCAGGGGGTCGGGAAAAACTGTTTTTT
>TRBJ2-7|-|TRBD1|TRBV6-1
CASGRQGTYEQYF
TGTGCCAGCGGTCGACAGGGGACCTACGAGCAGTACTTC
>TRBJ2-2|-|TRBD1|TRBV7-8
CASSLGQGSDGTGELFF
TGTGCCAGCAGCTTAGGACAGGGGAGCGACGGCACCGGGGAGCTGTTTTTT
>TRBJ2-5|-|-|TRBV5-1
CASSPDQETQYF
TGCGCCAGCAGCCCGGACCAAGAGACCCAGTACTTC
>TRBJ1-2|-|-|TRBV30
CAWRAKGGYGYTF
TGTGCCTGGAGGGCAAAGGGTGGCTATGGCTACACCTTC
>TRBJ2-2|-|-|TRBV7-2
CASSSRSGTGELFF
TGTGCCAGCAGCTCTCGATCGGGCACCGGGGAGCTGTTTTTT
>TRBJ1-5|few|-|TRBV6-1
CASRPRLMRPQHF
TGTGCCAGCCGACCGCGGTTAATGCGGCCCCAGCATTTT
>TRBJ2-7|once|TRBD2|TRBV5-4
CASSAGGPREQYF
TGTGCCAGCAGCGCGGGAGGGCCAAGGGAGCAGTACTTC
>TRBJ2-7|-|TRBD2|TRBV6-1
CASSARWTSGLYEQYF
TGTGCCAGCAGTGCGCGATGGACTAGCGGACTCTACGAGCAGTACTTC
>TRBJ1-3|few|-|TRBV28
CASSPIGTAGNTIYF
TGTGCCAGCAGTCCTATAGGGACTGCTGGAAACACCATATATTTT
>TRBJ1-5|-|-|TRBV25-1
CASSEYREDQPQHF
TGTGCCAGCAGTGAATACAGGGAAGATCAGCCCCAGCATTTT
>TRBJ1-5|-|TRBD1|TRBV7-2
CASSPDLGQPNQPQHF
TGTGCCAGCAGCCCGGACTTGGGACAGCCTAATCAGCCCCAGCATTTT
>TRBJ2-4|-|-|TRBV5-1
CASSLPSIILDKNIQYF
TGCGCCAGCAGCTTGCCCAGCATAATACTGGACAAAAACATTCAGTACTTC
>TRBJ2-7|once|-|TRBV6-1
CASSDTGLGPEQYF
TGTGCCAGCAGTGACACTGGACTGGGCCCCGAGCAGTACTTC
>TRBJ2-3|-|-|TRBV7-8
CASSAWGDTQYF
TGTGCCAGCAGTGCCTGGGGGGATACGCAGTATTTT
>TRBJ1-2|-|-|TRBV29-1
CSVIQPRTVAPNYGYTF
TGCAGCGTTATCCAACCCCGGACGGTAGCCCCTAACTATGGCTACACCTTC
>TRBJ1-5|-|-|TRBV27
CASSPNRLQPQHF
TGTGCCAGCAGCCCTAACAGGCTGCAGCCCCAGCATTTT
>TRBJ2-7|once|-|TRBV6-6
CASRRRGAQSSYEQYF
TGTGCCAGCAGGAGAAGAGGAGCCCAGAGCTCCTACGAGCAGTACTTC
>TRBJ2-3|-|TRBD2|TRBV28
CASSFLAGVPDTQYF
TGTGCCAGCAGTTTTCTAGCGGGAGTTCCAGATACGCAGTATTTT
>TRBJ1-2|-|-|TRBV18
CASSPGIAQNYGYTF
TGTGCCAGCTCACCAGGCATAGCACAAAACTATGGCTACACCTTC
>TRBJ2-1|-|TRBD2|TRBV5-1
CASSRTSGRAYNEQFF
TGCGCCAGCAGCCGGACGAGCGGGAGGGCCTACAATGAGCAGTTCTTC
>TRBJ1-1|-|-|TRBV6-6
CASSYSSGRDTEAFF
TGTGCCAGCAGTTACTCGTCAGGGAGGGACACTGAAGCTTTCTTT
>TRBJ1-2|-|-|TRBV19
CASTYSDAGQLRYTF
TGTGCCAGTACCTACTCCGACGCTGGACAGCTTCGCTACACCTTC
>TRBJ2-7|-|-|TRBV7-3
CASSLLGESYEQYF
TGTGCCAGCAGCTTATTGGGGGAATCCTACGAGCAGTACTTC